This record looks at one T cell receptor beta chain sequence and its context. TCRdb's copy holds only in-frame clones and misses some; the assay was immunoSEQ multiplex PCR. Here the sample spans fewer than 450,000 clones, more than 75% being singletons. Germline-derived CDR1 and CDR2 are SEHNR and FQNEAQ (reference sequence). CDR3 length: 13 residues. V shed 11 bases, J shed 6 bases, and the junction held 10 bases outside the gene matches. Participant age was roughly 18 to 89 years, and participants resided in 25 or so US areas. Which cohort a participant joined came from the clinical history participants gave. This sample was taken from a study of blood T cell repertoires in COVID-19.

Sequencing used PBMCs or T cells enriched from blood (not recorded which). The chain joins TRBV7-9 to TRBJ1-1; the match to TRBD1 covers 9 bases. The source is a woman aged 18 to 35 who had recovered from COVID-19. CDR3 bases: TGTGCCTTAAGGACAGGGGACCATTCTGAAGCTTTCTTT. It specifies CALRTGDHSEAFF. The whole variable domain, filled in from reference TRBV7-9 and TRBJ1-1, reads DTGVSQNPRHKITKRGQNVTFRCDPISEHNRLYWYRQTLGQGPEFLTYFQNEAQLEKSRLLSDRFSAERPKGSFSTLEIQRTEQGDSAMYLCALRTGDHSEAFFGQGTRLTVV.